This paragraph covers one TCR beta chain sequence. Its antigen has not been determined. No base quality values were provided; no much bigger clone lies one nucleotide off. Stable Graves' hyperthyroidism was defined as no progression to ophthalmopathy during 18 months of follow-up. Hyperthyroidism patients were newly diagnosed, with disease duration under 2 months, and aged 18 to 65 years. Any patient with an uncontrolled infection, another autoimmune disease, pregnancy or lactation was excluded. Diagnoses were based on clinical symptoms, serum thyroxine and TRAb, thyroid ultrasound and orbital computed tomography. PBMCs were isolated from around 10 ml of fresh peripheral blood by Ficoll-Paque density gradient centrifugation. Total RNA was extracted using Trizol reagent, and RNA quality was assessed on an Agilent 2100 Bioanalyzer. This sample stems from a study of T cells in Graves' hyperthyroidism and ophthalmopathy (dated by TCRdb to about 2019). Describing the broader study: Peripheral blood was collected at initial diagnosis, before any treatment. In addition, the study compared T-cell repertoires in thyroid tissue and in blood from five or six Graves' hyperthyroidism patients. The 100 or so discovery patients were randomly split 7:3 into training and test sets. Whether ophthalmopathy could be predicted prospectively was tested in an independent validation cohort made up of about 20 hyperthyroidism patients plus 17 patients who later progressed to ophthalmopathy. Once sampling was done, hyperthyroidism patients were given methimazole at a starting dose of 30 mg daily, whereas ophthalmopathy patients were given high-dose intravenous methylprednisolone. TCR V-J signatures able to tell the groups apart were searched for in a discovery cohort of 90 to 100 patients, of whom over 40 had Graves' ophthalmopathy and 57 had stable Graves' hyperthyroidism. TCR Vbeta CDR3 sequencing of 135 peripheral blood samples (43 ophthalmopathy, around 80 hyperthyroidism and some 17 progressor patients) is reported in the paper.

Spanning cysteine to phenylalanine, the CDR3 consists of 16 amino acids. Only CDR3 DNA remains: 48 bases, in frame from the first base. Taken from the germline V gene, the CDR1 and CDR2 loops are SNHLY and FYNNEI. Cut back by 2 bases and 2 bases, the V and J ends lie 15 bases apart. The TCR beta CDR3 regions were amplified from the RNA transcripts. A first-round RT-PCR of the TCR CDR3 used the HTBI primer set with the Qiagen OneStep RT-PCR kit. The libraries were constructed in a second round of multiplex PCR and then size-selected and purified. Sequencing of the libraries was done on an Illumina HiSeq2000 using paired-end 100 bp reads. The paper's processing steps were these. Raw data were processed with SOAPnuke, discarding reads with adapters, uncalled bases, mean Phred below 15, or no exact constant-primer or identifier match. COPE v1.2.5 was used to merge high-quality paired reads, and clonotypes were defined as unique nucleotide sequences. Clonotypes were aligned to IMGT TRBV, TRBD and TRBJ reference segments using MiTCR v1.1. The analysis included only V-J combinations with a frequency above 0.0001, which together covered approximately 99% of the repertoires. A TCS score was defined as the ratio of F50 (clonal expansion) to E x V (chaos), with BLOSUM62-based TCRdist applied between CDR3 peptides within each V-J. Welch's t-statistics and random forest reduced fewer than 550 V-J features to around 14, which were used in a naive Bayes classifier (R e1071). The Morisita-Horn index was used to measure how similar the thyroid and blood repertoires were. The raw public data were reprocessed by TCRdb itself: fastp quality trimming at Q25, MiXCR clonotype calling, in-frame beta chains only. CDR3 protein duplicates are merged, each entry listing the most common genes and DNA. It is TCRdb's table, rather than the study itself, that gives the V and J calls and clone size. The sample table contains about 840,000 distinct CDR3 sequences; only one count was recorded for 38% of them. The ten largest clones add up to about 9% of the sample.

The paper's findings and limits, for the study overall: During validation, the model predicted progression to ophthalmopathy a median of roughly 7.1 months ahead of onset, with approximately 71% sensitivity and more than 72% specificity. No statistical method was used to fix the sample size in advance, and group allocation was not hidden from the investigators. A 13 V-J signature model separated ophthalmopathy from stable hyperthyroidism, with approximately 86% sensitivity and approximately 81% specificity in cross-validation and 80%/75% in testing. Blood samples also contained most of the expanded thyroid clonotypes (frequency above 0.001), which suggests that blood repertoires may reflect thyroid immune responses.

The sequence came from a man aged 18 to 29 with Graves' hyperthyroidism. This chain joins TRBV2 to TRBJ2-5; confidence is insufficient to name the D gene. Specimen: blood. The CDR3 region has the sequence CASSEKERVVQETQYF. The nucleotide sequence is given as TGTGCCAGCAGTGAAAAGGAGAGAGTGGTACAAGAGACCCAGTACTTC.